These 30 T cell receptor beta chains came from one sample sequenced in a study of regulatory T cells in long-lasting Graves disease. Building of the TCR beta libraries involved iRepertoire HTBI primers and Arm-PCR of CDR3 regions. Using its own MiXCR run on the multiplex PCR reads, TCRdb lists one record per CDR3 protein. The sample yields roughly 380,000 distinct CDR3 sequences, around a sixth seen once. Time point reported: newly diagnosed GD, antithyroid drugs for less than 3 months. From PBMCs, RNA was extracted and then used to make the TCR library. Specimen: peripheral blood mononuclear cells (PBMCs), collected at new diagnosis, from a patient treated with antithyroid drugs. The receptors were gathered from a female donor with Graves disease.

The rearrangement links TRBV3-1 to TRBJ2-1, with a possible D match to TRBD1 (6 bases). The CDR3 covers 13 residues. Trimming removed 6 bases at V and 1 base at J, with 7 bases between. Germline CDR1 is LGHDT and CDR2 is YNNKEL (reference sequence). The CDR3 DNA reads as TGTGCCAGCAGGCAGGGGTCCTACAATGAGCAGTTCTTC. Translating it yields CASRQGSYNEQFF.

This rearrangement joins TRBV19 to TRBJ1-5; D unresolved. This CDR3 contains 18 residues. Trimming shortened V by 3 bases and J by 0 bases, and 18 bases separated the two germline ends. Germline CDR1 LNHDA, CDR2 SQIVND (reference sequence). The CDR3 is CASSIAETNYYSNQPQHF. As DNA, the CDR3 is TGTGCCAGTAGTATCGCGGAGACCAACTATTATAGCAATCAGCCCCAGCATTTT.

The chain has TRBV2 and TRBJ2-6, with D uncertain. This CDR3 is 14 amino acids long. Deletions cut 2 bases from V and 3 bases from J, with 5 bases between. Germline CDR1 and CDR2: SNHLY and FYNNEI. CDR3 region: CASSEISGANVLTF. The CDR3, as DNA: TGTGCCAGCAGTGAAATAAGTGGGGCCAACGTCCTGACTTTC.

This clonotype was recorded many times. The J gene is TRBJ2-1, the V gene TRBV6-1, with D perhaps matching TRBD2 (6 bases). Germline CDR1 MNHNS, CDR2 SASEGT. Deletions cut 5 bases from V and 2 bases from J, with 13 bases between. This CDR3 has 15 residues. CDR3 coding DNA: TGTGCCAGCAGTCCTGCGGGATCACCCTACAATGAGCAGTTCTTC. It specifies CASSPAGSPYNEQFF.

The CDR3 reads CASSRKTGELFF. As DNA, the CDR3 is TGTGCCAGCAGCCGCAAAACCGGGGAGCTGTTTTTT. The chain has TRBV7-3 and TRBJ2-2; no clear D. Per germline, CDR1 SGHTA and CDR2 FQGTGA. The CDR3 is made up of 12 amino acids. V lost 5 bases to trimming and J lost 5 bases, with 6 bases between them. Filled out from reference TRBV7-3 and TRBJ2-2, the complete variable domain reads GAGVSQTPSNKVTEKGKYVELRCDPISGHTALYWYRQSLGQGPEFLIYFQGTGAADDSGLPNDRFFAVRPEGSVSTLKIQRTERGDSAVYLCASSRKTGELFFGEGSRLTVL.

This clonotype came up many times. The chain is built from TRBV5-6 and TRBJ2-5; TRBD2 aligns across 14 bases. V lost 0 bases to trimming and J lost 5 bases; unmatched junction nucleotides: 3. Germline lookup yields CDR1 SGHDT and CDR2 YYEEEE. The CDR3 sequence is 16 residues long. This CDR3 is CASSLGLAGGTETQYF. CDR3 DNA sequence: TGTGCCAGCAGCTTGGGACTAGCGGGGGGGACGGAGACCCAGTACTTC.

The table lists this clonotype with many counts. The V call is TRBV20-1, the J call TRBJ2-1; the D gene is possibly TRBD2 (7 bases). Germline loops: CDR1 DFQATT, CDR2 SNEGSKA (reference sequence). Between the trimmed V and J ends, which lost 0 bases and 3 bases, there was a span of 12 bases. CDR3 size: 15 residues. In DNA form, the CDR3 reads TGCAGTGCTAGAGATCCGGGGGGCGACTACAATGAGCAGTTCTTC. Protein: CSARDPGGDYNEQFF.

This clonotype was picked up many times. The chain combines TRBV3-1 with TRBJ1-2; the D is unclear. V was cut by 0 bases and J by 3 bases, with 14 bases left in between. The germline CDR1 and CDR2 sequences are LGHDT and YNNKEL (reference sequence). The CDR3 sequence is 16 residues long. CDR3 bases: TGTGCCAGCAGCCAAGATCAATACACGGCGTACTATGGCTACACCTTC. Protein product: CASSQDQYTAYYGYTF.

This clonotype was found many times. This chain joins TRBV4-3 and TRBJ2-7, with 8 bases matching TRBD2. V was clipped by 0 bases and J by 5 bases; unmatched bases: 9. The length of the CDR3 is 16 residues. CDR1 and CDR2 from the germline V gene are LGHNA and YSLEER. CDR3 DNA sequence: TGCGCCAGCAGCCAAGAGAGGGCTAGCGGGCTCCACGAGCAGTACTTC. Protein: CASSQERASGLHEQYF.

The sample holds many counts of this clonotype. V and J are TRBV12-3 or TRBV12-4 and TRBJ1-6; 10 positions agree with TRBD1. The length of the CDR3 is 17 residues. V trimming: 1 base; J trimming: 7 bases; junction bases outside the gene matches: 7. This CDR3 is CASSLGGQGRVNSPLHF. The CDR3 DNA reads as TGTGCCAGCAGTTTAGGGGGACAGGGGAGGGTGAATTCACCCCTCCACTTT.

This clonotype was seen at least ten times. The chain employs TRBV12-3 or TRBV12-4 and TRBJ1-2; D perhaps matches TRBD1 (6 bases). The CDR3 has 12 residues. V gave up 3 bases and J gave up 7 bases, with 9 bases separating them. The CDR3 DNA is TGTGCCAGCAGTTTTCACAGGGCTGGCTACACCTTC. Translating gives CASSFHRAGYTF.

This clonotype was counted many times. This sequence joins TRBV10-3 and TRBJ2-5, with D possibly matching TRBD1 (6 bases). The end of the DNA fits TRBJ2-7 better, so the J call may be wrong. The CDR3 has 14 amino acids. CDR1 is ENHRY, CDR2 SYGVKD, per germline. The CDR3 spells CAISESGTYYEQYF. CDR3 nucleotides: TGTGCCATCAGTGAGTCCGGGACATACTACGAGCAGTACTTC.

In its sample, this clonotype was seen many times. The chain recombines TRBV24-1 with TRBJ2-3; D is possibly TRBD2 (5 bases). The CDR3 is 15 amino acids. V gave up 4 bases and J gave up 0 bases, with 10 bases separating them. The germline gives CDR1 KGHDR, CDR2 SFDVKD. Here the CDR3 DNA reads TGTGCCACCAGTGACCCCCGGGGTAGCACAGATACGCAGTATTTT. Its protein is CATSDPRGSTDTQYF.

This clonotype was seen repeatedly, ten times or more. CDR3 in DNA: TGTGCCAGCAGCCCGGGGCACAGCGGGGCTACAACCCATGAGCAGTTCTTC. Translation gives CASSPGHSGATTHEQFF. This sequence joins TRBV12-3 or TRBV12-4 and TRBJ2-1; 7 bases agree with TRBD2. CDR3 length equals 17 residues. Trimming took 6 bases from V and 8 from J; bases not matched to a gene: 19.

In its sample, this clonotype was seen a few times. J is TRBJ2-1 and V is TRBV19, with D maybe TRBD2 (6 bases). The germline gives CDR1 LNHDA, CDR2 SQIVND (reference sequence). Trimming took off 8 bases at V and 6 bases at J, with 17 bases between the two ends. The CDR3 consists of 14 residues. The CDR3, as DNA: TGTGCCAGTCAGGACTATCTGACGTCCAATGAGCAGTTCTTC. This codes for CASQDYLTSNEQFF.

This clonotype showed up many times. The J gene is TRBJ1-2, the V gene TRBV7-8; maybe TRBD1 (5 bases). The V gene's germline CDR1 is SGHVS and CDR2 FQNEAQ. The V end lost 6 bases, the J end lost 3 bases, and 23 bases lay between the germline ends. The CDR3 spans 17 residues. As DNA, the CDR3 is TGTGCCAGCAGAAATACATATGGGGGGTCGTCCTACTATGGCTACACCTTC. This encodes CASRNTYGGSSYYGYTF.

CDR3 amino acids: CASSPPGDSNQPQHF. The CDR3 DNA is TGTGCCAGCAGTCCCCCGGGGGATAGCAATCAGCCCCAGCATTTT. The genes are TRBV12-3 or TRBV12-4 and TRBJ1-5; maybe TRBD1 (5 bases). This CDR3 has 15 residues. V was pared by 5 bases and J by 0 bases, with 11 bases between.

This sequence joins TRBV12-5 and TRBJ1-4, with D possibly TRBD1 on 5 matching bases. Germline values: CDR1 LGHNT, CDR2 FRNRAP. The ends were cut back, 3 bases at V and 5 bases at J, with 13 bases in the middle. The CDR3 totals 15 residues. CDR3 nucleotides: TGTGCTAGTGGTTTCGGGGGACGGGGCAATGAAAAACTGTTTTTT. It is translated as CASGFGGRGNEKLFF.

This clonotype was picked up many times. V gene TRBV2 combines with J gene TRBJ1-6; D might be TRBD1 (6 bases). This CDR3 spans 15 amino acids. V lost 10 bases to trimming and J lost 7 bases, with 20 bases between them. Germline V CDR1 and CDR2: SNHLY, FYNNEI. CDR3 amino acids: CATARTGALNSPLHF. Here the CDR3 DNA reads TGTGCCACCGCGAGGACGGGGGCGCTGAATTCACCCCTCCACTTT. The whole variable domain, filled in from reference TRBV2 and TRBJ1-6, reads EPEVTQTPSHQVTQMGQEVILRCVPISNHLYFYWYRQILGQKVEFLVSFYNNEISEKSEIFDDQFSVERPDGSNFTLKIRSTKLEDSAMYFCATARTGALNSPLHFGNGTRLTVT.

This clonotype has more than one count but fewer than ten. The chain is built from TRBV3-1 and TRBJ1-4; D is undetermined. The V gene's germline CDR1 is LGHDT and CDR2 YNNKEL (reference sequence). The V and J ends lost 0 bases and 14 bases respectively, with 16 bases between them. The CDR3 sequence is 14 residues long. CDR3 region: CASSQDVAGGVLFF. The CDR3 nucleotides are TGTGCCAGCAGCCAAGATGTGGCGGGAGGTGTTCTGTTTTTT.

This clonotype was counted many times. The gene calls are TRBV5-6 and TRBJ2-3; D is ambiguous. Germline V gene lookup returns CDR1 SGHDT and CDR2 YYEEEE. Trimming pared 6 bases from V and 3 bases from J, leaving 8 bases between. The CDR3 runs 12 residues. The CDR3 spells CASNSETDTQYF. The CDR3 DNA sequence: TGTGCCAGCAACTCAGAGACAGATACGCAGTATTTT.

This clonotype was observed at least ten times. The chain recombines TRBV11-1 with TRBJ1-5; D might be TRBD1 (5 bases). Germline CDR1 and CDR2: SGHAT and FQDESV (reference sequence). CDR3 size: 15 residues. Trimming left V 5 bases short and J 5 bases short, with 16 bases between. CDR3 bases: TGTGCCAGCAGCCGTAGACGGGGCGACTATCAGCCCCAGCATTTT. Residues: CASSRRRGDYQPQHF.

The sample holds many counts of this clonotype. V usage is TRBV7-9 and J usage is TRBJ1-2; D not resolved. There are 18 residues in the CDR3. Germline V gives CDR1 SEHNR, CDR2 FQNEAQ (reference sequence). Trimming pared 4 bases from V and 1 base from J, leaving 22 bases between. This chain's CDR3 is CASSSLTTDTTRNYGYTF. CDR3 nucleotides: TGTGCCAGCAGCTCCCTCACCACTGACACAACACGTAACTATGGCTACACCTTC.

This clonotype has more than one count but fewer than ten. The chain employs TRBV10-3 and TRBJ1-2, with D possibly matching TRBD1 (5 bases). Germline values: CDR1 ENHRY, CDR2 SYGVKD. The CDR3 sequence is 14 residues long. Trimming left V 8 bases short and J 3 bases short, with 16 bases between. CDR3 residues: CAIRPRAFDYGYTF. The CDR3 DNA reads TGTGCCATCCGCCCCAGGGCATTCGACTATGGCTACACCTTC.

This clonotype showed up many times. Written as DNA, the CDR3 is TGTGCCAGCAGCCAAGCATGGGGGGGCGGTCGCGGGGAGCTGTTTTTT. Its protein product is CASSQAWGGGRGELFF. This chain connects TRBV3-1 to TRBJ2-2, with D perhaps matching TRBD2 (7 bases). CDR1 and CDR2 from the germline V gene are LGHDT and YNNKEL (reference sequence). The CDR3 is made up of 16 amino acids. Deletions cut 1 base from V and 7 bases from J, with 16 bases between.

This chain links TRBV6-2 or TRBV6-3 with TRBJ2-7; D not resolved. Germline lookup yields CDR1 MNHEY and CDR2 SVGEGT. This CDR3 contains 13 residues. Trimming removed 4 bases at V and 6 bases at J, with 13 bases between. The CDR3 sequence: CASSLRLNFEQYF. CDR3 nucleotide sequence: TGTGCCAGCAGTTTACGCCTTAATTTCGAGCAGTACTTC.

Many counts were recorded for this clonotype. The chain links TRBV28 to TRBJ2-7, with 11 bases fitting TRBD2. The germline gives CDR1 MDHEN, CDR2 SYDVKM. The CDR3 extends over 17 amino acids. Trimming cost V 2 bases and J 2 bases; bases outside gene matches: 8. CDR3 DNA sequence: TGTGCCAGCAGTTTAAGTCTTGGGACTAGCGGCGCCTACGAGCAGTACTTC. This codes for CASSLSLGTSGAYEQYF.

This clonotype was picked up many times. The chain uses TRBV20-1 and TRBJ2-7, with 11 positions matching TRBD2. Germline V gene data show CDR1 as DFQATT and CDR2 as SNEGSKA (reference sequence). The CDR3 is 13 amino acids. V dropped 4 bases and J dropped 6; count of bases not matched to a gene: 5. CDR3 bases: TGCAGTGCTACCACTAGCGGGAGAGGCGAGCAGTACTTC. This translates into CSATTSGRGEQYF.

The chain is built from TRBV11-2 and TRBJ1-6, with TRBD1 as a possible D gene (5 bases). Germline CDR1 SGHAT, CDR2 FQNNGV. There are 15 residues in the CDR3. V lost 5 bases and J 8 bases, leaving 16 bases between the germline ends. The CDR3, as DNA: TGTGCCAGCAGCGCCTCACCGGGGCCCTATTCACCCCTCCACTTT. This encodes CASSASPGPYSPLHF. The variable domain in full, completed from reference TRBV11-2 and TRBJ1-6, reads EAGVAQSPRYKIIEKRQSVAFWCNPISGHATLYWYQQILGQGPKLLIQFQNNGVVDDSQLPKDRFSAERLKGVDSTLKIQPAKLEDSAVYLCASSASPGPYSPLHFGNGTRLTVT.

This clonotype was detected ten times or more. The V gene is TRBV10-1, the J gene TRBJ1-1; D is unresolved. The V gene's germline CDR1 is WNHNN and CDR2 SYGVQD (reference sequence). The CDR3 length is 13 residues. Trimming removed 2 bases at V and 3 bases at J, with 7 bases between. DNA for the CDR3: TGCGCCAGCAGTGAGCGAGCGCACACTGAAGCTTTCTTT. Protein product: CASSERAHTEAFF.